A selection of T cell receptor beta chains follows, all from one sample in a study of blood T cells in healthy people across ages. TCRdb re-called the 5' RACE reads with MiXCR, one entry per CDR3 protein. The sample lists approximately 1,000,000 distinct CDR3 sequences, 35% to 45% seen once, with roughly 13% in the top ten. The sequencing input was blood. Source of these receptors: a man aged 18 to 30 in good health. The CDR3 runs from the conserved cysteine through the conserved F or W. D genes are given only for firm matches. The listing skips clone size in some rows; elsewhere it reads once, few, many or a size class.

TRBJ1-2,TRBV6-2/TRBV6-3,many,NA,CASRPAVGGRHYGYTF,TGTGCCAGCAGACCCGCGGTCGGAGGCCGGCACTATGGCTACACCTTC
TRBJ1-2,TRBV10-3,NA,TRBD1,CAISDSVRGYVSGYTF,TGTGCCATCAGTGACTCCGTCAGGGGGTACGTCTCTGGCTACACCTTC
TRBJ1-5,TRBV7-2,few,NA,CASTLHNQPQHF,TGTGCCAGCACCCTCCACAATCAGCCCCAGCATTTT
TRBJ1-4,TRBV20-1,NA,NA,CSASPPDEKLFF,TGCAGTGCTAGTCCCCCCGACGAAAAACTGTTTTTT
TRBJ1-2,TRBV2,NA,NA,CASTLGVYGYTF,TGTGCCAGCACCCTAGGAGTATATGGCTACACCTTC
TRBJ1-1,TRBV7-9,once,NA,CASSPYGGLGTEAFF,TGTGCCAGCAGCCCCTACGGGGGGTTGGGCACTGAAGCTTTCTTT
TRBJ2-5,TRBV2,NA,TRBD2,CASSRTGGQETQYF,TGTGCCAGCAGTAGGACGGGGGGGCAAGAGACCCAGTACTTC
TRBJ2-2,TRBV29-1,NA,NA,CSVVTLLGDSGELFF,TGCAGCGTCGTGACTCTCTTAGGGGATTCCGGGGAGCTGTTTTTT
TRBJ1-2,TRBV7-2,few,NA,CASSFNTGGYTF,TGTGCCAGCAGCTTTAACACGGGAGGCTACACCTTC
TRBJ1-2,TRBV20-1,many,NA,CSALGFYGYTF,TGCAGTGCTTTAGGTTTTTATGGCTACACCTTC
TRBJ2-5,TRBV5-1,few,NA,CASSLYLNQETQYF,TGCGCCAGCAGCCTATACCTGAATCAAGAGACCCAGTACTTC
TRBJ1-5,TRBV2,few,NA,CASGGNNQPQHF,TGTGCCAGCGGGGGCAATAATCAGCCCCAGCATTTT
TRBJ2-1,TRBV6-2/TRBV6-3,NA,NA,CASSKDTPSYNEQFF,TGTGCCAGCAGCAAAGACACTCCCTCCTACAATGAGCAGTTCTTC
TRBJ1-1,TRBV20-1,NA,NA,CSARLLYLNKEAFF,TGCAGTGCTCGCCTGCTATACCTGAACAAGGAAGCTTTCTTT
TRBJ1-2,TRBV5-1,NA,TRBD1,CASSTGYRGGYTF,TGCGCCAGCAGCACCGGTTACAGGGGCGGCTACACCTTC
TRBJ1-4,TRBV2,NA,TRBD1,CASSDRVREKLFF,TGTGCCAGCAGCGACAGGGTTCGAGAAAAACTGTTTTTT
TRBJ1-1,TRBV5-1,NA,NA,CASSLVNGFTEAFF,TGCGCCAGCAGCTTGGTCAATGGGTTCACTGAAGCTTTCTTT
TRBJ1-5,TRBV7-2,NA,NA,CASSLATGNQPQHF,TGTGCCAGCAGCTTAGCGACCGGTAATCAGCCCCAGCATTTT
TRBJ2-7,TRBV6-6,few,NA,CASSDMRQFEQYF,TGTGCCAGCAGTGACATGCGGCAGTTCGAGCAGTACTTC